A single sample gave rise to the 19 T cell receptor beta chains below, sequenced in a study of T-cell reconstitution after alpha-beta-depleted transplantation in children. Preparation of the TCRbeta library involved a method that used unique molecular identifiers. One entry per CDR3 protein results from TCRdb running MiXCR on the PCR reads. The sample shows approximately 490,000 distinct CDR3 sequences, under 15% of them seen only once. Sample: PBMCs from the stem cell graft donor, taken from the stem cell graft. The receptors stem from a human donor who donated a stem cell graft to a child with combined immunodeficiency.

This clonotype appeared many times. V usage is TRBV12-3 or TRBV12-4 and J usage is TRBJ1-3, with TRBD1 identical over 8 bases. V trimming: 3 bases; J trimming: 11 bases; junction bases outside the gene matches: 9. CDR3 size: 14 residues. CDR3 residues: CASSFGGQAQPIYF. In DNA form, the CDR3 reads TGTGCCAGCAGTTTTGGGGGACAGGCTCAACCCATATATTTT.

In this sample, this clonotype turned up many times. The CDR3: CASSQDGIWVSYNEQFF. The CDR3 DNA sequence: TGTGCCAGCAGCCAAGATGGAATATGGGTCTCCTACAATGAGCAGTTCTTC. V and J are TRBV14 and TRBJ2-1; D call uncertain. Trimming took 0 bases from V and 0 from J, leaving 12 bases between them. The CDR3 totals 17 residues. Germline V gene data show CDR1 as SGHDN and CDR2 as FVKESK.

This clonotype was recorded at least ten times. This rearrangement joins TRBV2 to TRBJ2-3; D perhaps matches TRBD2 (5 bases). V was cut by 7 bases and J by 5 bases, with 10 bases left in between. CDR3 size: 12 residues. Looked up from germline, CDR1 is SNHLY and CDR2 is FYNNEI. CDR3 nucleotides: TGTGCCAGCATCGGAGGAGGAGATACGCAGTATTTT. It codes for CASIGGGDTQYF.

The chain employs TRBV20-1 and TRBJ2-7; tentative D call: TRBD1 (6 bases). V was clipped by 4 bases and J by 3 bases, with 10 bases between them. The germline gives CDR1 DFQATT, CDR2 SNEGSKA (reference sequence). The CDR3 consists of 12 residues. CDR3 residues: CSAIGQSYEQYF. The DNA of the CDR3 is TGCAGTGCTATCGGACAGAGCTACGAGCAGTACTTC.

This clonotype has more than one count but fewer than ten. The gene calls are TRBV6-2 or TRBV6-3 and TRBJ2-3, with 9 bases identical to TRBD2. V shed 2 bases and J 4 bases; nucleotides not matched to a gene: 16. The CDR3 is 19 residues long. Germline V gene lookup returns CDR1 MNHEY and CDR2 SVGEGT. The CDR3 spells CASSYRLAEETVLSDTQYF. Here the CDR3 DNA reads TGTGCCAGCAGTTACCGACTAGCGGAAGAGACCGTTCTCTCAGATACGCAGTATTTT.

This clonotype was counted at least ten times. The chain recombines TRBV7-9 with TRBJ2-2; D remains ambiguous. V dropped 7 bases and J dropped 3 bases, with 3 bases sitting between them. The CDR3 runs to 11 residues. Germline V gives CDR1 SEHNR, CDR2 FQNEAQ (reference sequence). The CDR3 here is CASTHTGELFF. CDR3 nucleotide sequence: TGTGCCAGCACCCACACCGGGGAGCTGTTTTTT. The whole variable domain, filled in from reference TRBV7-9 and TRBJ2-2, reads DTGVSQNPRHKITKRGQNVTFRCDPISEHNRLYWYRQTLGQGPEFLTYFQNEAQLEKSRLLSDRFSAERPKGSFSTLEIQRTEQGDSAMYLCASTHTGELFFGEGSRLTVL.

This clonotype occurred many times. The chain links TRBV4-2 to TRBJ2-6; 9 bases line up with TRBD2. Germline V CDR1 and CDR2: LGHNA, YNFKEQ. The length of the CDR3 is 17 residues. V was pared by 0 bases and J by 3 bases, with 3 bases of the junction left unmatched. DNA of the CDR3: TGTGCCAGCAGCCAAGAAAGCGGGGGGAGTGGGGCCAACGTCCTGACTTTC. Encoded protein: CASSQESGGSGANVLTF.

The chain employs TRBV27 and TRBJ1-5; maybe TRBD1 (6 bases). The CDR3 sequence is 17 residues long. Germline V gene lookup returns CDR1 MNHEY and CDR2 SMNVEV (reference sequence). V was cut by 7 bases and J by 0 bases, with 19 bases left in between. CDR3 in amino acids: CASKLGGGTYSNQPQHF. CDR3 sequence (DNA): TGTGCCAGCAAGCTCGGGGGCGGGACCTATAGCAATCAGCCCCAGCATTTT.

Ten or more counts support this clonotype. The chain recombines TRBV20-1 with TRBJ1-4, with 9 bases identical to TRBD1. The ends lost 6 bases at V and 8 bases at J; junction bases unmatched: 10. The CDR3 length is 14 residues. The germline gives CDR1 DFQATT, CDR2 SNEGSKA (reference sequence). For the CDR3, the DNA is TGCAGTGCCGCACAGGGGGCGCGATTCGAAAAACTGTTTTTT. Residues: CSAAQGARFEKLFF.

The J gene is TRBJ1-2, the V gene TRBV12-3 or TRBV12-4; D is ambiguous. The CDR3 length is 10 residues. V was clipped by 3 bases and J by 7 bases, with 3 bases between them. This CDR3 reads CASSLFGYTF. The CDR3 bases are TGTGCCAGCAGTTTGTTTGGCTACACCTTC.

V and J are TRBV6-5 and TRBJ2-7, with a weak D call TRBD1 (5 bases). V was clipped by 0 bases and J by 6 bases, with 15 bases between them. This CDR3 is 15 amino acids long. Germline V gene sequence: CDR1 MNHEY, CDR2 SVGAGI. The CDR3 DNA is TGTGCCAGCAGTTACTCGATAGGGGCGTTCGGCGAGCAGTACTTC. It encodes CASSYSIGAFGEQYF.

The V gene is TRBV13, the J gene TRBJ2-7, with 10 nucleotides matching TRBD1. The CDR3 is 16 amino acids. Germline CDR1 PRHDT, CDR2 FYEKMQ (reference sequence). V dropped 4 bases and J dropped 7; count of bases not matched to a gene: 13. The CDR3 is CASSYGPGTGAGEQYF. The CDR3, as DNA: TGTGCCAGCAGCTACGGCCCCGGGACAGGGGCGGGGGAGCAGTACTTC.

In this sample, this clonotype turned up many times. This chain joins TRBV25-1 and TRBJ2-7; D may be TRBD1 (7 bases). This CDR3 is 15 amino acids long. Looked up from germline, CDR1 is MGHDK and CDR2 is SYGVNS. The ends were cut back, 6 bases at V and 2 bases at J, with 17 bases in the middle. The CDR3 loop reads CASSPTAGQPYEQYF. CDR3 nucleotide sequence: TGTGCCAGCAGCCCAACTGCGGGACAGCCCTACGAGCAGTACTTC.

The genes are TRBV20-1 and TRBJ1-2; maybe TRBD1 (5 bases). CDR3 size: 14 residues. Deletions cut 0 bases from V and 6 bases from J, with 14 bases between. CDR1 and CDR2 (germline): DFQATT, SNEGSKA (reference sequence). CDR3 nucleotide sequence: TGCAGTGCTAGAGAGGAGAGGGGCGGCGATGGCTACACCTTC. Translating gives CSAREERGGDGYTF.

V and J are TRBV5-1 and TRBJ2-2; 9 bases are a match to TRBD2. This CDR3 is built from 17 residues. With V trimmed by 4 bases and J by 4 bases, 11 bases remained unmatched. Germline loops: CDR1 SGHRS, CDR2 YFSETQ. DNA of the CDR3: TGCGCCAGCAGCACCCCGGTGGCGGGAGGGGTCACCGGGGAGCTGTTTTTT. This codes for CASSTPVAGGVTGELFF.

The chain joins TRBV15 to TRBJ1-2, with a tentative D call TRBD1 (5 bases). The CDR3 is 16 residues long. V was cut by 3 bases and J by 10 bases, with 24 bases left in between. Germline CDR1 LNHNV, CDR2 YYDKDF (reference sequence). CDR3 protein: CATSSFPPRDGLYYTF. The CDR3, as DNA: TGTGCCACCAGCAGTTTTCCCCCCCGGGACGGATTATACTACACCTTC.

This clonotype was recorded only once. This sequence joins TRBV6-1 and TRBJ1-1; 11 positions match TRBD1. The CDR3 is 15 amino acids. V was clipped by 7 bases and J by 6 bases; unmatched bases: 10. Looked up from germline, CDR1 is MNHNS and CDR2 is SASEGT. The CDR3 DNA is TGTGCCAGCACCAGGGGACAGGGGGGGGTGGCTGAAGCTTTCTTT. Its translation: CASTRGQGGVAEAFF.

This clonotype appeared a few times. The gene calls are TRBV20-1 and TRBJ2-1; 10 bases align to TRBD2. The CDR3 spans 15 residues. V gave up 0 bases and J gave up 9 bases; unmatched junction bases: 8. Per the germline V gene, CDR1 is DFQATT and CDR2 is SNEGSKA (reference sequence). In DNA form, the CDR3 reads TGCAGTGCTAGAGATGGGGCTAGCGGGGGAAGTGAGCAGTTCTTC. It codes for CSARDGASGGSEQFF.

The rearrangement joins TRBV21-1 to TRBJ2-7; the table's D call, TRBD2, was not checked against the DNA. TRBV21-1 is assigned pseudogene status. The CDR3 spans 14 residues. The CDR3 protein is CASSLLARYYEQYF. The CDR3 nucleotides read TGTGCCAGCAGTCTCCTCGCGCGGTACTACGAGCAGTACTTC.